The rows below give T cell receptor beta chains drawn from one sample of a study of CD8 T cells in Susac syndrome. TCRdb recomputed calls from the immunoSEQ multiplex PCR reads with MiXCR, one row per CDR3 protein. The repertoire consists of about 190,000 distinct CDR3 sequences, with over 85% occurring once and the leading ten covering around 0.1%. Input material: CD4+ T cells from PBMCs. Receptors were obtained from a human donor in good health. Each CDR3 is given with its conserved first and last residue. A D gene is named only where the DNA matches it firmly. Clone size is stated in some rows and not others, as once, few, many or a class when expanded.

>TRBJ1-5|-|-|TRBV19
CASMGISNQPQHF
TGTGCCAGTATGGGGATTAGCAATCAGCCCCAGCATTTT
>TRBJ1-2|-|TRBD1|TRBV9
CASSVAPDRARNGYTF
TGTGCCAGCAGCGTAGCCCCAGACAGGGCGAGGAATGGCTACACCTTC
>TRBJ1-5|-|TRBD1|TRBV12-3/TRBV12-4
CASSLGQGRVQPQHF
TGTGCCAGCAGCCTCGGACAGGGCCGGGTTCAGCCCCAGCATTTT
>TRBJ1-1|-|-|TRBV29-1
CSVEEFGGNTEAFF
TGCAGCGTTGAAGAGTTCGGAGGGAACACTGAAGCTTTCTTT
>TRBJ2-3|-|-|TRBV12-3/TRBV12-4
CASTKARDTDTQYF
TGTGCCAGCACCAAGGCCAGGGACACAGATACGCAGTATTTT
>TRBJ2-2|-|TRBD1|TRBV6-5
CASSRTGETGELFF
TGTGCCAGCAGTCGGACAGGGGAGACCGGGGAGCTGTTTTTT
>TRBJ2-4|few|TRBD1|TRBV5-1
CASSSRTGAKNIQYF
TGCGCCAGCAGCTCCCGGACAGGGGCCAAAAACATTCAGTACTTC
>TRBJ1-4|-|-|TRBV7-9
CASSPGVIREKLFF
TGTGCCAGCAGCCCCGGGGTAATCAGGGAAAAACTGTTTTTT
>TRBJ2-4|-|TRBD1|TRBV28
CASSEAGTGKNIQYF
TGTGCCAGCAGTGAAGCCGGGACAGGGAAAAACATTCAGTACTTC
>TRBJ2-5|-|-|TRBV6-5
CASKGGGETQYF
TGTGCCAGTAAAGGTGGCGGGGAGACCCAGTACTTC
>TRBJ1-2|-|-|TRBV5-4
CASSLRLNYGYTF
TGTGCCAGCAGCTTACGGTTAAACTATGGCTACACCTTC
>TRBJ2-7|-|TRBD2|TRBV11-2
CASSSTLAGSYEQYF
TGTGCCAGCAGCTCCACCCTAGCGGGCTCCTACGAGCAGTACTTC
>TRBJ1-4|once|-|TRBV27
CASSYGPGRNEKLFF
TGTGCCAGCAGTTACGGTCCGGGACGGAATGAAAAACTGTTTTTT
>TRBJ1-5|once|-|TRBV7-2
CASSFSAGQPQHF
TGTGCCAGCAGCTTCTCGGCGGGCCAGCCCCAGCATTTT
>TRBJ1-1|-|-|TRBV5-1
CASSLNRLMNTEAFF
TGCGCCAGCAGCTTGAATAGGCTCATGAACACTGAAGCTTTCTTT
>TRBJ1-1|-|-|TRBV28
CASSLPIGNTEAFF
TGTGCCAGCAGTCTTCCGATAGGGAACACTGAAGCTTTCTTT
>TRBJ2-5|-|TRBD2|TRBV6-2/TRBV6-3
CASSYERGGRETQYF
TGTGCCAGCAGTTACGAGCGCGGGGGGCGAGAGACCCAGTACTTC
>TRBJ2-6|-|-|TRBV27
CASSPTPDGSGANVLTF
TGTGCCAGCAGTCCCACGCCGGACGGCTCTGGGGCCAACGTCCTGACTTTC
>TRBJ2-7|-|-|TRBV6-5
CASSYSASNNPYEQYF
TGTGCCAGCAGTTACTCGGCTAGCAATAATCCCTACGAGCAGTACTTC
>TRBJ1-5|-|-|TRBV6-5
CASSYSDGEPQHF
TGTGCCAGCAGTTACTCGGACGGGGAGCCCCAGCATTTT
>TRBJ2-5|once|-|TRBV29-1
CSVEAPRETQYF
TGCAGCGTTGAAGCACCCAGGGAGACCCAGTACTTC
>TRBJ2-3|-|-|TRBV6-2/TRBV6-3
CASTRGLSTDTQYF
TGTGCCTCAACGCGGGGCCTTAGCACAGATACGCAGTATTTT
>TRBJ1-1|-|TRBD1|TRBV7-2
CASSPDRAKFLGTEAFF
TGTGCCAGCAGCCCCGACAGGGCTAAGTTTCTCGGCACTGAAGCTTTCTTT
>TRBJ1-6|-|TRBD1|TRBV7-9
CASSFDRVNSPLHF
TGTGCCAGCAGCTTCGACAGGGTTAATTCACCCCTCCACTTT
>TRBJ2-6|-|-|TRBV6-5
CASSFGGTSGANVLTF
TGTGCCAGCAGTTTTGGCGGAACCTCTGGGGCCAACGTCCTGACTTTC
>TRBJ1-3|-|-|TRBV12-3/TRBV12-4
CASSTARSGNTIYF
TGTGCCAGCAGCACAGCGAGGAGTGGAAACACCATATATTTT
>TRBJ2-1|-|-|TRBV2
CASSAGTYNEQFF
TGTGCCAGCAGTGCCGGGACCTACAATGAGCAGTTCTTC
>TRBJ2-2|-|TRBD1|TRBV7-3
CASSGYRTGETGELFF
TGTGCCAGCAGCGGATACCGGACAGGGGAAACCGGGGAGCTGTTTTTT
>TRBJ1-1|-|TRBD1|TRBV12-3/TRBV12-4
CASSFQGGSSAFF
TGTGCCAGCAGTTTCCAGGGGGGTTCGAGTGCTTTCTTT
>TRBJ2-4|-|-|TRBV2
CAVTARKNIQYF
TGTGCCGTCACGGCAAGGAAAAACATTCAGTACTTC
>TRBJ2-4|-|-|TRBV5-1
CASSSGGQEENIQYF
TGCGCCAGCAGCTCCGGGGGGCAGGAGGAAAACATTCAGTACTTC
>TRBJ1-6|-|-|TRBV10-3
CAIRVNGQNSPLHF
TGTGCCATCAGGGTGAATGGACAAAATTCACCCCTCCACTTT
>TRBJ2-3|-|-|TRBV7-2
CASSLAATTTDTQYF
TGTGCCAGCAGCTTAGCGGCGACTACAACAGATACGCAGTATTTT
>TRBJ2-6|-|-|TRBV7-2
CASSLRPSGANVLTF
TGTGCCAGCAGCTTAAGGCCCTCTGGGGCCAACGTCCTGACTTTC
>TRBJ1-4|-|-|TRBV9
CASSAEGRKGKLFF
TGTGCCAGCAGCGCTGAGGGGCGTAAAGGAAAACTGTTTTTT
>TRBJ1-6|-|TRBD1|TRBV6-6
CASGTGQEFYNSPLHF
TGTGCCAGCGGAACCGGACAGGAGTTTTATAATTCACCCCTCCACTTT
>TRBJ1-5|-|-|TRBV12-3/TRBV12-4
CASTLGGLRQPQHF
TGTGCCAGCACTCTGGGGGGGTTGAGGCAGCCCCAGCATTTT
>TRBJ2-5|-|-|TRBV13
CASSSGLGETQYF
TGTGCCAGCAGCTCGGGTCTAGGAGAGACCCAGTACTTC
>TRBJ2-5|-|-|TRBV6-1
CASSPPGTKGRETQYF
TGTGCCAGCAGTCCCCCCGGGACAAAGGGGAGAGAGACCCAGTACTTC
>TRBJ1-6|-|TRBD1|TRBV7-3
CASSPNPGQGNSPLHF
TGTGCCAGCAGTCCTAACCCGGGACAGGGGAATTCACCCCTCCACTTT
>TRBJ1-5|-|-|TRBV7-9
CAVRKETNQPQHF
TGTGCCGTCCGAAAGGAGACCAATCAGCCCCAGCATTTT
>TRBJ2-5|-|TRBD2|TRBV15
CATSRDLAGGWVGETQYF
TGTGCCACCAGCAGAGATCTAGCGGGGGGCTGGGTTGGGGAGACCCAGTACTTC
>TRBJ1-5|once|TRBD1|TRBV6-2/TRBV6-3
CASSLRYRLQGASNQPQHF
TGTGCCAGCAGTCTACGTTACCGCTTACAGGGGGCCAGCAATCAGCCCCAGCATTTT
>TRBJ1-1|once|-|TRBV11-2
CASSPWGPEAFF
TGTGCCAGCAGCCCATGGGGACCTGAAGCTTTCTTT
>TRBJ2-7|-|TRBD1|TRBV29-1
CSTRDRANEQYF
TGCAGCACCCGGGACAGGGCTAACGAGCAGTACTTC
>TRBJ2-2|once|-|TRBV12-3/TRBV12-4
CASSLQGLGTGELFF
TGTGCCAGCAGTTTGCAGGGGCTTGGTACCGGGGAGCTGTTTTTT
>TRBJ1-1|-|TRBD1|TRBV20-1
CSAGHRGNTEAFF
TGCAGTGCGGGTCACAGGGGAAACACTGAAGCTTTCTTT
>TRBJ1-2|-|TRBD1|TRBV20-1
CSARDRGLPGYTF
TGCAGTGCTAGGGACAGGGGGCTCCCAGGCTACACCTTC
>TRBJ2-1|-|TRBD2|TRBV6-2/TRBV6-3
CASRNGGKQFF
TGTGCCAGCAGAAACGGGGGGAAGCAGTTCTTC
>TRBJ2-1|-|TRBD2|TRBV3-1
CASSQGSGGAKQFF
TGTGCCAGCAGCCAAGGAAGCGGGGGGGCGAAGCAGTTCTTC
>TRBJ2-3|once|-|TRBV20-1
CSATRAGMLDTQYF
TGCAGTGCTACCCGTGCCGGCATGTTAGATACGCAGTATTTT
>TRBJ2-5|-|-|TRBV7-2
CASSPSRVGTQYF
TGTGCCAGCAGCCCCTCTCGCGTGGGGACCCAGTACTTC
>TRBJ1-4|-|-|TRBV18
CASSPRQDEKLFF
TGTGCCAGCTCACCACGGCAGGATGAAAAACTGTTTTTT
>TRBJ2-6|-|-|TRBV11-1
CASSLAATAGANVLTF
TGTGCCAGCAGCTTAGCGGCGACAGCTGGGGCCAACGTCCTGACTTTC